This T cell receptor (beta chain) was recovered during a study of shared clonotypes between healthy human individuals (dated by TCRdb to 2018 to 2021). For the study in its entirety: The cohort comprised two women and a few men aged 18 to 49 years. Leukapheresis yielded between about 0.94 and 10 billion PBMCs per donor. Libraries were prepared and TCR repertoires were sequenced by different laboratories using diverse techniques, in order to increase sequencing depth and limit assay-specific biases. For each donor, CD4 naive and CD4 memory were each run on three plates, CD8 naive on two plates, and CD8 memory on one plate. To estimate repertoire size and how much clonotypes are shared between individuals, the study performed deep sequencing of blood TCR repertoires from a few healthy adults.

Donors were healthy HIV-negative adults with no recently reported acute infections or vaccinations. Every donor was a Caucasian adult living in Nashville, Tennessee, USA. The CD8 memory samples were a combination of magnetically selected CD45RO+ cells and CCR7-negative CD45RA+ effector memory (TemRA) cells. After blood collection by leukapheresis, PBMCs were isolated using Ficoll-Histopaque density gradient centrifugation and then cryopreserved in the vapor phase of liquid nitrogen. Analytical flow cytometry was used to check the purity and quantity of every magnetically sorted T cell population. Each sorted fraction had its genomic DNA isolated and then quantified by UV absorbance on a Nanodrop 2000c. The CDR3 runs 14 residues from the cysteine to the phenylalanine. Just CDR3 DNA is preserved here, 42 bases in frame from base 1. Unmatched junction bases come to 17, with V trimmed by 6 bases and J by 13 bases. CDR1 and CDR2 were assigned from the germline V gene as MDHEN and SYDVKM.

Here is what the overall study found, with its caveats: Larger estimated clonotype richness was generally found for naive subsets than for memory subsets. About 5% of naive CD4, roughly 3.5% of naive CD8, about 2.4% of memory CD4, and approximately 0.4% of memory CD8 clonotypes were shared across several donors. Pairwise subsampling indicated that sequencing depth was expected to affect the degree of clonotype sharing among donors. Incomplete sequencing was indicated by rarefaction of sorted-subset datasets, despite the large sequencing depth. Sampling was restricted to blood, and TCR repertoires in tissue are likely to differ from TCR repertoires in blood. Compared with non-shared clonotypes, clonotypes shared by all four sorted-subset donors had higher generation probabilities. Because the study included only a small number of donors, the genetic and exposure-history diversity represented was limited.

Comment on this clone: Its cognate antigen has yet to be identified. No base quality values were provided; no much bigger clone lies one nucleotide off.

Using the deep immunoSEQ assay, TCR CDR3 regions were amplified from genomic DNA by multiplex PCR. For each cell subset, the extracted genomic DNA was distributed evenly across all wells of several immunoSEQ 96-well plates, and each plate served as one replicate. For sorted subsets, roughly 190 ng of genomic DNA, equivalent to 25,000 to 35,000 T cell genomes, went into each replicate PCR. Purified libraries were measured with a Qubit 3.0 fluorometer, size-checked on a Bioanalyzer 2100, and measured again with the KAPA Library Quantification kit. Each immunoSEQ 96-well plate was sequenced on its own single-read 150-cycle Illumina NextSeq 550 flow cell. Concerning the study's data processing: Because only junctional sequences without quality scores were contained in the immunoSEQ output, filtering matching that applied to full-length reads could not be performed. To assign V/J genes and CDR3, sequences were annotated against IMGT germline references using PyIR, a Python wrapper for IgBLAST v1.9. Reads with weak V/J assignments (E-value above 1e-6), missing CDR3, stop codons, out-of-frame junctions, or ambiguous translated residues were removed. V3J clonotypes were defined as sequences sharing an identical inferred V gene, J gene, and CDR3 amino acid sequence. Percentage overlap between repertoires was calculated by dividing the number of shared unique clonotypes by the size of the smaller repertoire. Repertoire richness was assessed with RTK rarefaction, the Chao1 estimator, and Recon v2.1 estimates of unobserved clonotypes. Generation probabilities were computed with OLGA for all TCRbeta clonotypes obtained by the gDNA method from several donors. TCRdb stores this immuneACCESS table with in-frame sequences only. Part of the clones is absent; in the studies checked, under half of the shortfall reflects unresolved V genes, and no reason is known for the rest. From that table come the V and J calls and clone size; the DNA was used to work out D and trimming. The sample contains around 690,000 clones, around 90% of them found a single time. The ten largest clones add up to about 34% of the sample.

This clonotype was obtained from a man aged 18 to 35 in good health. Some clones in this sample may be carry-over from other donors' samples. Sequencing was performed on memory CD8+ T cells from PBMCs. The cell subset or site label corresponds to: CD45RO+ cells pooled with CCR7-negative TemRA cells. In this chain, TRBV28 is recombined with TRBJ2-5; TRBD2 matches 7 bases in the middle. The DNA is as follows: TGTGCCAGCAGCCGGGGGGTGCGGGAGTTGGATAGGTACTTC. Translation gives CASSRGVRELDRYF. The entire variable domain, with the stretches around the CDR3 drawn from the reference TRBV28 and TRBJ2-5 proteins, is DVKVTQSSRYLVKRTGEKVFLECVQDMDHENMFWYRQDPGLGLRLIYFSYDVKMKEKGDIPEGYSVSREKKERFSLILESASTNQTSMYLCASSRGVRELDRYFGPGTRLLVL.